This is a list of T cell receptor beta chains from one sample in a study of blood T cells in healthy people across ages. TCRdb reprocessed the 5' RACE reads with MiXCR, giving one entry per CDR3 protein. The data contain approximately 2,000,000 distinct CDR3 sequences, about two fifths of them singletons. The source material was blood. The origin of the receptors is a human donor in good health. Each CDR3 is given with its conserved first and last residue. The order of the fields is V gene, D gene, J gene, clone size, CDR3 protein, CDR3 DNA. D genes are given only for firm matches. Some rows have no size entry. The others give once, few or many, or a class for an expanded clone.

V: TRBV12-3/TRBV12-4
D: NA
J: TRBJ1-5
size: NA
CDR3: CASSFRGASRQPQHF
DNA: TGTGCCAGCAGTTTTCGGGGCGCGAGTCGTCAGCCCCAGCATTTT

V: TRBV4-3
D: TRBD2
J: TRBJ2-3
size: few
CDR3: CASSQDPGLAVWDTQYF
DNA: TGCGCCAGCAGCCAAGATCCGGGACTAGCGGTGTGGGATACGCAGTATTTT

V: TRBV7-3
D: NA
J: TRBJ2-2
size: NA
CDR3: CASSLTQGLSTGELFF
DNA: TGTGCCAGCAGCTTAACCCAGGGGTTAAGCACCGGGGAGCTGTTTTTT

V: TRBV30
D: NA
J: TRBJ2-1
size: few
CDR3: CAWSTGIVYNEQFF
DNA: TGTGCCTGGAGTACCGGGATTGTATACAATGAGCAGTTCTTC

V: TRBV14
D: TRBD1
J: TRBJ1-2
size: NA
CDR3: CASSQDPGGNGYTF
DNA: TGTGCCAGCAGCCAAGACCCAGGGGGCAATGGCTACACCTTC

V: TRBV28
D: NA
J: TRBJ1-2
size: NA
CDR3: CASSIQRGDGYTF
DNA: TGTGCCAGCAGCATCCAGAGGGGCGATGGCTACACCTTC

V: TRBV20-1
D: TRBD2
J: TRBJ2-7
size: few
CDR3: CSARRPGLARDNEQYF
DNA: TGCAGTGCTAGACGACCGGGACTAGCGAGGGACAATGAGCAGTACTTC

V: TRBV6-6
D: NA
J: TRBJ2-3
size: NA
CDR3: CASSLRTGRADTQYF
DNA: TGTGCCAGCAGTTTGAGGACAGGGAGGGCAGATACGCAGTATTTT

V: TRBV11-1
D: TRBD1
J: TRBJ2-5
size: few
CDR3: CASSSTQGRGETQYF
DNA: TGTGCCAGCAGCTCGACTCAGGGCAGGGGGGAGACCCAGTACTTC

V: TRBV7-9
D: NA
J: TRBJ1-2
size: NA
CDR3: CASSLGRRDYGYTF
DNA: TGTGCCAGCAGCTTAGGGCGCCGGGACTATGGCTACACCTTC

V: TRBV30
D: TRBD2
J: TRBJ2-1
size: few
CDR3: CAWSQGRGAFNEQFF
DNA: TGTGCCTGGAGCCAGGGGCGGGGGGCCTTCAATGAGCAGTTCTTC

V: TRBV28
D: NA
J: TRBJ1-6
size: NA
CDR3: CASKNSHNSPLHF
DNA: TGTGCCAGCAAAAACTCCCATAATTCACCCCTCCACTTT

V: TRBV12-3/TRBV12-4
D: TRBD1
J: TRBJ1-4
size: NA
CDR3: CASSHLGQGTNEKLFF
DNA: TGTGCCAGCAGTCACTTAGGACAGGGGACTAATGAAAAACTGTTTTTT

V: TRBV20-1
D: NA
J: TRBJ1-6
size: NA
CDR3: CSASSGQENSPLHF
DNA: TGCAGTGCTAGTTCCGGGCAGGAAAATTCACCCCTCCACTTT

V: TRBV14
D: NA
J: TRBJ2-1
size: NA
CDR3: CASSQTRFEQFF
DNA: TGTGCCAGCAGCCAAACCAGGTTTGAGCAGTTCTTC

V: TRBV6-1
D: TRBD1
J: TRBJ2-1
size: few
CDR3: CASGRDRVSNEQFF
DNA: TGTGCCAGCGGCCGGGACAGGGTGTCCAATGAGCAGTTCTTC

V: TRBV29-1
D: NA
J: TRBJ2-7
size: NA
CDR3: CSVAKGPTGNEQYF
DNA: TGCAGCGTTGCAAAGGGGCCCACGGGGAACGAGCAGTACTTC

V: TRBV20-1
D: TRBD2
J: TRBJ2-3
size: NA
CDR3: CSALGGGAADTQYF
DNA: TGCAGTGCTCTGGGCGGGGGGGCCGCAGATACGCAGTATTTT

V: TRBV6-1
D: TRBD1
J: TRBJ1-3
size: once
CDR3: CASSSPDRAPKTSGNTIYF
DNA: TGTGCCAGCAGCTCCCCGGACAGGGCACCCAAAACCTCTGGAAACACCATATATTTT

V: TRBV6-1
D: TRBD2
J: TRBJ2-1
size: NA
CDR3: CASSGPGGRNYNEQFF
DNA: TGTGCCAGCAGTGGCCCGGGAGGGAGGAATTACAATGAGCAGTTCTTC

V: TRBV18
D: TRBD2
J: TRBJ2-1
size: NA
CDR3: CASSHARSGGAANEQFF
DNA: TGTGCCAGCTCACACGCCAGAAGCGGGGGGGCCGCGAATGAGCAGTTCTTC

V: TRBV6-5
D: NA
J: TRBJ1-2
size: NA
CDR3: CASSPSGSHYGYTF
DNA: TGTGCCAGCAGTCCCTCCGGGTCCCACTATGGCTACACCTTC

V: TRBV7-9
D: NA
J: TRBJ1-1
size: NA
CDR3: CASSLVGLAAFF
DNA: TGTGCCAGCAGCTTAGTCGGCTTGGCAGCTTTCTTT

V: TRBV5-5
D: NA
J: TRBJ1-2
size: once
CDR3: CASSLTTTGSYGYTF
DNA: TGTGCCAGCAGCTTGACCACGACGGGGTCCTATGGCTACACCTTC

V: TRBV29-1
D: NA
J: TRBJ1-2
size: NA
CDR3: CSVEDLPTADYYGYTF
DNA: TGCAGCGTTGAAGATCTCCCCACAGCAGATTACTATGGCTACACCTTC

V: TRBV4-2
D: TRBD1
J: TRBJ2-1
size: few
CDR3: CASSRYSGTGAYNEQFF
DNA: TGTGCCAGCAGCCGATACTCCGGGACAGGGGCCTACAATGAGCAGTTCTTC

V: TRBV20-1
D: TRBD1
J: TRBJ1-6
size: NA
CDR3: CSAPRTGNNNSPLHF
DNA: TGCAGTGCACCCCGGACAGGGAACAATAATTCACCCCTCCACTTT

V: TRBV25-1
D: NA
J: TRBJ1-2
size: NA
CDR3: CASSEYSRGYTF
DNA: TGTGCCAGCAGTGAATATAGCAGGGGCTACACCTTC

V: TRBV7-2
D: NA
J: TRBJ1-4
size: NA
CDR3: CALSSGPNEKLFF
DNA: TGTGCCCTATCTTCGGGGCCTAATGAAAAACTGTTTTTT

V: TRBV6-2/TRBV6-3
D: TRBD1
J: TRBJ1-2
size: NA
CDR3: CASSPQGNSYGYTF
DNA: TGTGCCAGCAGCCCACAGGGGAATTCCTATGGCTACACCTTC

V: TRBV20-1
D: TRBD1
J: TRBJ2-5
size: NA
CDR3: CSAGLTGTQETQYF
DNA: TGCAGTGCTGGATTGACAGGGACCCAAGAGACCCAGTACTTC

V: TRBV7-2
D: TRBD1
J: TRBJ2-1
size: few
CDR3: CASSLLGTGGYNEQFF
DNA: TGTGCCAGCAGCCTTCTCGGGACAGGGGGTTACAATGAGCAGTTCTTC

V: TRBV20-1
D: NA
J: TRBJ2-6
size: NA
CDR3: CSASPPEHLNVLTF
DNA: TGCAGTGCTTCTCCCCCGGAACACCTAAACGTCCTGACTTTC

V: TRBV10-3
D: NA
J: TRBJ1-1
size: NA
CDR3: CAISEVMGNTEAFF
DNA: TGTGCCATCAGTGAAGTGATGGGGAACACTGAAGCTTTCTTT

V: TRBV7-8
D: NA
J: TRBJ2-5
size: NA
CDR3: CASSLGPEQETQYF
DNA: TGTGCCAGCAGCTTAGGGCCAGAACAAGAGACCCAGTACTTC

V: TRBV4-1
D: NA
J: TRBJ1-2
size: few
CDR3: CASSQPDSLQYGYTF
DNA: TGCGCCAGCAGCCAACCGGACAGTCTTCAATATGGCTACACCTTC

V: TRBV7-2
D: NA
J: TRBJ1-4
size: NA
CDR3: CASSSRISLGGEKLFF
DNA: TGTGCCAGCAGCTCTCGTATCTCTCTTGGGGGTGAAAAACTGTTTTTT